Listed below are T cell receptor beta chains from one sample, sequenced in a study of T cell responses to AZD1222 COVID-19 vaccine. Generated by immunoSEQ multiplex PCR, the TCRdb table keeps only in-frame clones and is missing some. Found here are under 200,000 clones, 94% of them singletons; the top ten hold approximately 0.58%. The sample here was peripheral blood, taken on day 0 of AZD1222 vaccination. These receptors were taken from an adult in good health. Each CDR3 is given with its conserved first and last residue. The size field is filled for only some rows; it gives once, few, many or a size class.

TRBJ1-3	TRBV12-3/TRBV12-4	.	CASSLAIGNTIYF
TRBJ2-1	TRBV11-3	.	CASSPGLAADNEQFF
TRBJ1-5	TRBV20-1	.	CSASRQQGKPQHF
TRBJ2-1	TRBV10-3	.	CAIGSEQFF
TRBJ2-2	TRBV12-5	.	CASGLRDTGELFF
TRBJ1-5	TRBV15	.	CATSRGNQPQHF
TRBJ1-2	TRBV7-9	.	CASSPPLYLTGAANYGYTF
TRBJ2-7	TRBV7-9	.	CASRPTGGHEQYF
TRBJ1-4	TRBV19	.	CASSVGRDTATNEKLFF
TRBJ2-7	TRBV7-9	.	CASSLPAAYEQYF
TRBJ2-5	TRBV6-4	.	CASNDRGLGETQYF
TRBJ1-4	TRBV5-1	.	CASSTDGKLFF
TRBJ1-1	TRBV28	.	CASTLNTEAFF
TRBJ1-1	TRBV12-3/TRBV12-4	.	CASSKTPEAFF
TRBJ1-1	TRBV3-1/TRBV3-2	.	CASSHLGRTEAFF
TRBJ2-1	TRBV5-4	.	CASSDPGAEILNEQFF
TRBJ2-3	TRBV27	.	CASSLGTGHTDTQYF
TRBJ1-5	TRBV28	.	CASSRGQGRNQPQHF
TRBJ2-2	TRBV5-1	.	CASSLAASGRTGTGELFF
TRBJ1-1	TRBV6-5	.	CASIPGGKTEAFF
TRBJ1-6	TRBV6-5	.	CASSYGTQNSPLHF
TRBJ1-1	TRBV5-1	.	CASSLEWGTEAFF
TRBJ1-1	TRBV15	.	CATSGRPELAEAFF
TRBJ2-2	TRBV9	.	CASSVATGMNTGELFF
TRBJ1-1	TRBV14	.	CASSPGSGKSYTEAFF
TRBJ2-7	TRBV19	.	CASSPAGLAAAEQYF
TRBJ2-7	TRBV11-2	once	CASRPIRQAHEQYF
TRBJ2-2	TRBV4-1	.	CASSRSNTGELFF
TRBJ1-1	TRBV12-3/TRBV12-4	.	CASTDRLNTEAFF
TRBJ1-3	TRBV11-2	.	CASSFDPSSGNTIYF
TRBJ1-5	TRBV7-8	.	CASSLEPQDQPQHF
TRBJ2-7	TRBV6-5	.	CASSYSVGLAAYEQYF
TRBJ2-1	TRBV12-3/TRBV12-4	.	CASSLTSGDEQFF